This T cell receptor (beta chain) stems from a study of follicular helper T cells after annual influenza vaccination. The protocol was immunoSEQ multiplex PCR, while the TCRdb copy is restricted to in-frame clones and leaves out a portion. Among 5,500 to 8,000 clones listed, 80% to 90% were seen once. Documented time point: 2015-2016 season, 7 days after influenza vaccination. This clone showed up just a few times. Looked up from germline, CDR1 is MRHNA and CDR2 is SNTAGT. V lost 7 bases to trimming and J lost 3 bases, with 10 bases between them. This CDR3 region has 12 residues. This chain uses TRBV6-4 with TRBJ2-7; unclear D gene. The source material was CXCR5- memory CD4+ T cells sorted from blood, sampled 7 days after influenza vaccination. This receptor was obtained from an adult who received the influenza vaccine. The CDR3 here is CASTLTHYEQYF. The CDR3 coding sequence is TGTGCCAGCACTTTAACTCACTACGAGCAGTACTTC.